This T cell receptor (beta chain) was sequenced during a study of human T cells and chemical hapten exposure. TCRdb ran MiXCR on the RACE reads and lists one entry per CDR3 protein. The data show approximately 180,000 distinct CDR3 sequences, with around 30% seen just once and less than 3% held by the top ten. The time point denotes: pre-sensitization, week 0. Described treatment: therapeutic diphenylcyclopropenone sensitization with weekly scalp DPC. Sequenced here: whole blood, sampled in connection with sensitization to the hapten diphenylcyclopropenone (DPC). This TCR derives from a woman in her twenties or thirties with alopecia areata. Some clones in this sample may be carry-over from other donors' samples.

The CDR3 nucleotides are TGTGCCAGCAGCGCAAGTTCAGATACGCAGTATTTT. As protein: CASSASSDTQYF. This chain uses TRBV7-9 with TRBJ2-3; D is ambiguous. The CDR3 has 12 amino acids. Trimming took 5 bases from V and 4 from J, leaving 7 bases between them. Per germline, CDR1 SEHNR and CDR2 FQNEAQ (reference sequence).